This T cell receptor beta chain was sequenced for a study of T cell repertoires in cytomegalovirus infection (dated 2019 in TCRdb). Study-level background: Recently identified HLA-C-restricted CMV epitopes, whose presentation resists viral immunomodulation, were targeted by peptide stimulations together with well-studied HLA-B-restricted epitopes. Donor HLA type was relevant to the analysis, as public TCR beta signatures indicated carriage of CMV infection together with the matching HLA type. Overall results and qualifications from the work: Cumulative frequency of public TCR beta family members discriminated carriers of CMV infection plus the relevant HLA type in this cohort and an independent approximately 360-donor cohort. The ex vivo response was dominated by HLA-C-restricted CMV-specific TCR beta clonotypes, and the single most frequent clonotype in two of eight donors was supplied by these HLA-C-restricted clonotypes.

Measured from the cysteine to the phenylalanine, the CDR3 is 15 residues long. Only the CDR3 region is kept as DNA, spanning 45 bases read in frame from base 1. CDR1 SGHTA and CDR2 FQGNSA were looked up in the germline V gene. Trimming removed 5 bases from V and 8 bases from J, leaving 18 bases between the germline ends. The instrument was an Illumina HiSeq 1500. Clones were called with MiXCR by TCRdb after fastp trimmed the public reads at Q25, and only in-frame beta chains were retained. Rows with a matching CDR3 protein are joined into one entry that keeps the most common DNA and genes. The sample contains about 55,000 distinct CDR3 sequences, roughly 20% of them found a single time. The ten largest clones represent 60% to 65% of the sample. What the treatment or condition label conveys for this sample: in vitro stimulation with specific CMV peptide epitopes to enrich CMV-specific T cells. This clonotype was picked up a small number of times. Which antigen it targets is not known. No quality values exist for individual bases; no much larger clone is one base distant.

This TCR was sampled from a human donor in good health (CMV status not recorded). Some clones in this sample may be carry-over from other donors' samples. The rearrangement combines TRBV7-2 with TRBJ2-2; TRBD1 could be the D gene, as 5 bases match. The sequencing here drew on CD8+ T cells from cultured PBMCs, taken from culture after CMV antigen stimulation. The sequence in DNA is TGTGCCAGCAGCCCTTCGTTGGGGCCTCGTGGGGAGCTGTTTTTT. This codes for CASSPSLGPRGELFF.